This TCR beta chain was recorded in a study of blood T cell repertoires in COVID-19. Turning to the study itself: Samples representing acute and convalescent COVID-19 were sourced from the United States, Italy and Spain.

Seattle-derived patients entered the study during active infection and were followed longitudinally. In the original processing: Scientists estimated how many nucleated cells there were by amplifying reference gene primers. Produced via immunoSEQ multiplex PCR; TCRdb's table is partial and in-frame only. D and trimming were read from the DNA, whereas the V and J calls and clone size are those reported in that table. The sample gives about 200,000 clones, about 95% of which show up once; about 0.76% is in the top ten. This CDR3 spans 18 amino acids. The sample comprised peripheral blood. The V and J genes are TRBV21-1 and TRBJ2-7; the table names TRBD1, a call not compared with the DNA. TRBV21-1 is designated a pseudogene. The clonotype originates from a man under 40 with COVID-19, enrolled during active disease. The CDR3 region has the DNA TGTGCCAGCAGCAAAGGTAGACATTGGGGACAGCATTCCTACGAGCAGTACTTC. Its translation: CASSKGRHWGQHSYEQYF.